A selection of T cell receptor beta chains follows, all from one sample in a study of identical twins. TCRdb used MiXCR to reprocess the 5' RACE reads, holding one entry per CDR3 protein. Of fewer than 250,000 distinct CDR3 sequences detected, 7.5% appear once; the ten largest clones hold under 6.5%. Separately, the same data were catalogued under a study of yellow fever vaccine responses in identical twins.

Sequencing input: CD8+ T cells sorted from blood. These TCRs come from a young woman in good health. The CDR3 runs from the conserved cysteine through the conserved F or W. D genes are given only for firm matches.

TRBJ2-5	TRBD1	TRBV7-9	CAIPRPGTEKETQYF
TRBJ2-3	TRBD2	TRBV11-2	CASSWRLAGPQSTDTQYF
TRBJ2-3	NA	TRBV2	CASSERGERTDTQYF
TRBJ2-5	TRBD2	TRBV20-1	CSARDLSGGGQETQYF
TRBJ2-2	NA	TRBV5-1	CASSPGWELFF
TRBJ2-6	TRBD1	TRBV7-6	CASSSFTGGTGANVLTF
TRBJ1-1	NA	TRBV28	CASSSAGGKRGFTEAFF
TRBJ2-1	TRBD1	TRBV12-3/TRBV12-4	CASSPPGQHDNEQFF
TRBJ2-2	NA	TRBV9	CASSADSYLNTGELFF
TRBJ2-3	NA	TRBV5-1	CASSTVAGATDTQYF
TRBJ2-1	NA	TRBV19	CASRVGGGSYNEQFF
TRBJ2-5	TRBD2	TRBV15	CATSSGLAGRQETQYF
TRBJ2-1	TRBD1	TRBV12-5	CASGLAGTDNEQFF
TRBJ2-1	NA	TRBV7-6	CASSLADKIPYNEQFF
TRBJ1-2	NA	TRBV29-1	CSVEEGEGRRYGYTF
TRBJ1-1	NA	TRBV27	CASSPARAGPEAFF
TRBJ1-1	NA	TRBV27	CASSSTWNTEAFF
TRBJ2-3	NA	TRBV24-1	CATSDSRTSLDADTQYF
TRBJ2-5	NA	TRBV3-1	CASSHAEGQQETQYF
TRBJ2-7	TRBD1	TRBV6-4	CASSPNHRGSYEQYF
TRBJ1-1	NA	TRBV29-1	CSVFRTDMNTEAFF
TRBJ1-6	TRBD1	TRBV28	CASSALAGGNSPLHF
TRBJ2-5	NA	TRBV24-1	CATSDTKETQYF
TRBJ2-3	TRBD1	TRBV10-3	CAITGGGPDTQYF
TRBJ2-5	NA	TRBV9	CASSRTEETQYF
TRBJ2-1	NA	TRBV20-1	CSAKGQETYNEQFF
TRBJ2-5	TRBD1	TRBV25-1	CASTGTGSATQYF
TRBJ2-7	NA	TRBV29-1	CSVGTESSYEQYF
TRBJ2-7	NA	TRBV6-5	CASTSGQYLYSYEQYF
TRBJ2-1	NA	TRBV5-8	CASSWGDYNEQFF
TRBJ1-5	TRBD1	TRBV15	CATSRTTGTLSYSNQPQHF
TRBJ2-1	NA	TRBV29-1	CSVEGGNSYNEQFF
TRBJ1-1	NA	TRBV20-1	CSAENTGSEAFF
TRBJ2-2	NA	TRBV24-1	CATSDLTYANTGELFF
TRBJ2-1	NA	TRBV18	CASSPESLINEQFF
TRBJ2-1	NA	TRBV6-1	CASRPRGSGRNEQFF
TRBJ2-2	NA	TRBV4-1	CASSQVNGELFF
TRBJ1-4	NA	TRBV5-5	CASSLSTEDNEKLFF
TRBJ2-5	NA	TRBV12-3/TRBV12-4	CASSSQGREETQYF
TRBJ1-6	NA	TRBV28	CASSRGDSHEKPLHF
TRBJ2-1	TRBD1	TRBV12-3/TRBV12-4	CASRPPGGSYNEQFF
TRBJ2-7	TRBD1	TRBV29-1	CSANGGQSYEQYF
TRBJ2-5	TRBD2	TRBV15	CATSRDGGTSWETQYF
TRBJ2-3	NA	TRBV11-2	CASSRDLTSTDTQYF
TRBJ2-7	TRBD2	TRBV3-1	CASSQDSSGLSYEQYF
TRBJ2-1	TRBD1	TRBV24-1	CATSDRENRGDNEQFF
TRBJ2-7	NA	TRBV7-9	CASSPGVEQYF
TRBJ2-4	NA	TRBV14	CASSEYGKLNIQYF
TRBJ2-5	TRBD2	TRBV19	CASSLVAGGLKETQYF
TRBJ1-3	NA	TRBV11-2	CASSPISGTRESGNTIYF
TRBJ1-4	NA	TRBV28	CASSLRARNEKLFF
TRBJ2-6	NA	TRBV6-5	CASSYRTGANVLTF
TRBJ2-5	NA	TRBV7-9	CASSSLTDRETQYF
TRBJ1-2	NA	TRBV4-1	CASSQGAGFDYGYTF
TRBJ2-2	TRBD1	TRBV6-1	CASRTSQGDTGELFF
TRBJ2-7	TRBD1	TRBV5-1	CASSPDGQGVIMYF
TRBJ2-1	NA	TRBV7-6	CASSSPGQGKNEQFF